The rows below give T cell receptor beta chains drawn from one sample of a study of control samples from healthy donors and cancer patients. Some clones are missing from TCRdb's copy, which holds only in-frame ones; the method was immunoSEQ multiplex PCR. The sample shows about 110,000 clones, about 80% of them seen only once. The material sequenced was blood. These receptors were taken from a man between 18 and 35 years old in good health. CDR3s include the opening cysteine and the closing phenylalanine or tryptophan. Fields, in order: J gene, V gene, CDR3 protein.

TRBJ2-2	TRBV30	CASQGSPGELFF
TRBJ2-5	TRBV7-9	CASSRDRVETQYF
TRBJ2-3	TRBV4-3	CASSQEATGKITDTQYF
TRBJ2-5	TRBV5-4	CASSPSGETQYF
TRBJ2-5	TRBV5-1	CASSFPTGAGETQYF
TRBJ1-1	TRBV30	CAWSEGVNTEAFF
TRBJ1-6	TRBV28	CASSLGQGSNSPLHF
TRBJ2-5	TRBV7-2	CASSLNAGPETQYF
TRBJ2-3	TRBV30	CAWSVSRMDTQYF
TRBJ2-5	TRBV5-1	CASSDGTSGGQQETQYF
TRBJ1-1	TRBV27	CASSLLGHNEAFF
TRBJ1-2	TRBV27	CASSPGTSYGYTF
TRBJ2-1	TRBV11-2	CASSLVRGSYNEQFF
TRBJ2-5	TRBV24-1	CATSEGQWTETQYF
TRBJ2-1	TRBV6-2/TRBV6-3	CASSYIVVAGAHYNEQFF
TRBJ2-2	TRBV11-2	CASSNQGQGNTGELFF
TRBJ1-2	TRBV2	CASSLTGQGAGGYTF
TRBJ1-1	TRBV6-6	CASSYNPPGVTEAFF
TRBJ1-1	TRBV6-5	CASSYSRQGGTEAFF
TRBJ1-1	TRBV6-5	CASGRQGWVTEAFF
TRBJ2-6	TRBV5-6	CASSLYSGTGANVLTF
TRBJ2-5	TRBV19	CASRPQGWETQYF
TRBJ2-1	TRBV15	CATAVRGLGYNEQFF
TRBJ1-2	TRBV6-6	CASTIDYGYTF
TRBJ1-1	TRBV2	CARFRDTETPEAFF
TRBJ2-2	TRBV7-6	CASSPTANTGELFF
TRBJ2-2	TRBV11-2	CASRPRRGWAGELFF
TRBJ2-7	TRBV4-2	CASSGPGLAYEQYF
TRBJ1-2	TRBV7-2	CASSFNHIRGGELYGYTF
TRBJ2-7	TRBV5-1	CASSLAVGKAYEQYF
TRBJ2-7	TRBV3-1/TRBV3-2	CASGFSPGVYEQYF
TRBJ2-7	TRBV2	CASSTDRHSSYEQYF